Shown below are 30 T cell receptor beta chains from a single sample sequenced in a study of blood T cell repertoires in COVID-19. The data were produced by immunoSEQ multiplex PCR, yet TCRdb's version contains in-frame clones alone and is incomplete. The data hold approximately 130,000 clones, with around 77% observed a single time. Material: peripheral blood. The origin of the receptors is a human donor in a cohort sampled during active COVID-19.

This chain connects TRBV6-2 or TRBV6-3 to TRBJ1-2; D might be TRBD1 (6 bases). The CDR3 sequence is 12 residues long. CDR1 MNHEY and CDR2 SVGEGT come from the germline V gene. V lost 4 bases to trimming and J lost 8 bases, with 11 bases between them. CDR3 sequence reads: CASSFRQEGYTF. The CDR3 nucleotides read TGTGCCAGCAGTTTCAGACAGGAGGGCTACACCTTC.

The chain combines TRBV6-5 with TRBJ1-2; a possible D gene is TRBD1 (5 bases). This CDR3 is 12 amino acids long. Per the germline V gene, CDR1 is MNHEY and CDR2 is SVGAGI. The V and J ends lost 11 bases and 4 bases respectively, with 14 bases between them. The CDR3 loop reads CAGAAVGYGYTF. The CDR3 nucleotides are TGTGCCGGGGCGGCGGTTGGCTATGGCTACACCTTC.

This clone was observed once. The chain employs TRBV29-1 and TRBJ1-2; D is unresolved. Germline CDR1 reads SQVTM; CDR2 reads ANQGSEA. Trimming pared 0 bases from V and 7 bases from J, leaving 15 bases between. The CDR3 loop spans 14 amino acids. Here the CDR3 DNA reads TGCAGCGTTGAAGATCTATTCGGGATAGGTGGCTACACCTTC. Its translation is CSVEDLFGIGGYTF.

This clone was seen a handful of times. The chain links TRBV5-6 to TRBJ2-2, with a tentative D call TRBD2 (7 bases). The CDR3 spans 16 residues. Germline V gives CDR1 SGHDT, CDR2 YYEEEE. V was clipped by 0 bases and J by 4 bases, with 13 bases between them. CDR3 sequence (DNA): TGTGCCAGCAGCTTGGTCGGGGGGCGCGGCACCGGGGAGCTGTTTTTT. As protein: CASSLVGGRGTGELFF.

This clone was found a few times. The chain has TRBV4-1 and TRBJ1-5; no definite D call. V gave up 1 base and J gave up 2 bases, with 9 bases separating them. Germline V lookup: CDR1 MGHRA, CDR2 YSYEKL. The CDR3 is made up of 15 amino acids. DNA of the CDR3: TGCGCCAGCAGCCAAGTGGCAGAAGGCAATCAGCCCCAGCATTTT. Amino acids: CASSQVAEGNQPQHF.

V gene TRBV19 combines with J gene TRBJ1-2, with a tentative D call TRBD1 (5 bases). The CDR3 length is 15 residues. The V gene lost 6 bases and the J gene lost 1 base, with 15 bases spanning the gap. Looked up from germline, CDR1 is LNHDA and CDR2 is SQIVND (reference sequence). In DNA form, the CDR3 reads TGTGCCAGTAGCGACGAGACAGACAGTAACTATGGCTACACCTTC. It codes for CASSDETDSNYGYTF.

This clone was recorded once. The chain combines TRBV29-1 with TRBJ2-3; D is perhaps TRBD1 (6 bases). CDR1 is SQVTM and CDR2 is ANQGSEA in the germline V gene. The CDR3 spans 12 residues. Trimming stripped 5 bases from V and 4 bases from J, with 10 bases between. The CDR3 region is CSVLQGSDTQYF. Here the CDR3 DNA reads TGCAGCGTTCTTCAGGGGTCAGATACGCAGTATTTT.

This chain joins TRBV5-1 and TRBJ1-2; D is undetermined. This CDR3 has 14 residues. Trimming shortened V by 4 bases and J by 8 bases, and 18 bases separated the two germline ends. Germline V gene data show CDR1 as SGHRS and CDR2 as YFSETQ. CDR3 region: CASSTTRGQLGYTF. CDR3 DNA: TGCGCCAGCAGCACTACAAGAGGGCAGTTAGGCTACACCTTC.

The V call is TRBV19, the J call TRBJ1-1, with D uncertain. With 10 bases removed from V and 11 bases from J, the gap between germline ends came to 20 bases. The CDR3 is 12 residues long. CDR1 and CDR2 from the germline V gene are LNHDA and SQIVND (reference sequence). In DNA form, the CDR3 reads TGTGCCACCCTATGGGAGGAAGGTATCGCTTTCTTT. Protein sequence: CATLWEEGIAFF.

This sequence joins TRBV5-1 and TRBJ2-3; D may be TRBD1 (5 bases). The germline gives CDR1 SGHRS, CDR2 YFSETQ. There are 15 residues in the CDR3. Trimming shortened V by 0 bases and J by 0 bases, and 8 bases separated the two germline ends. CDR3: CASSLVQGSTDTQYF. In DNA form, the CDR3 reads TGCGCCAGCAGCTTGGTTCAGGGAAGCACAGATACGCAGTATTTT.

The chain carries TRBV28 and TRBJ2-5; the match to TRBD2 covers 12 bases. The CDR3 covers 16 residues. The V gene end was trimmed by 5 bases and the J gene end by 5 bases; junction bases not matched to a gene: 9. Germline CDR1 and CDR2: MDHEN and SYDVKM. CDR3 nucleotides: TGTGCCAGCAGTCCGACTAGCGGGGGACCACTCGAGACCCAGTACTTC. Translating it yields CASSPTSGGPLETQYF.

This clone was observed a few times. The chain links TRBV6-5 to TRBJ1-1; a weak D match, TRBD1 (5 bases). Germline V CDR1 and CDR2: MNHEY, SVGAGI. Trimming pared 6 bases from V and 1 base from J, leaving 12 bases between. This CDR3 contains 14 residues. The CDR3 region is CASSIQAANTEAFF. The CDR3 DNA sequence: TGTGCCAGCAGCATACAGGCGGCGAACACTGAAGCTTTCTTT.

The J gene is TRBJ2-7, the V gene TRBV2, with TRBD2 matching 9 bases. V lost 4 bases and J lost 6; bases outside the gene matches: 7. There are 14 residues in the CDR3. Germline loops: CDR1 SNHLY, CDR2 FYNNEI. CDR3 in amino acids: CASSGQRGVGEQYF. The CDR3 DNA follows: TGTGCCAGCAGTGGGCAGCGGGGGGTAGGCGAGCAGTACTTC.

V gene TRBV6-5 combines with J gene TRBJ2-7; no clear D. In germline, CDR1 is MNHEY, CDR2 SVGAGI. V was cut by 7 bases and J by 5 bases, with 21 bases left in between. The length of the CDR3 is 15 residues. This chain's CDR3 is CASTALVALPHEQYF. The CDR3 DNA sequence: TGTGCCAGCACCGCCCTGGTGGCCTTACCCCACGAGCAGTACTTC.

CDR3: CASSKYSGGGPKNIQYF. The CDR3 coding sequence is TGTGCCAGCAGCAAGTATTCGGGGGGCGGGCCCAAAAACATTCAGTACTTC. The gene calls are TRBV21-1 and TRBJ2-4; TRBD2, as called in the table, went unchecked against the DNA. TRBV21-1 is classified as a pseudogene. This CDR3 contains 17 residues.

This clone was seen just once. The genes are TRBV6-5 and TRBJ1-2; no definite D call. The germline gives CDR1 MNHEY, CDR2 SVGAGI. Trimming pared 0 bases from V and 8 bases from J, leaving 10 bases between. The CDR3 totals 13 residues. The CDR3 nucleotides are TGTGCCAGCAGTTACTCCAGAGCCGGGGGCTACACCTTC. Amino acids: CASSYSRAGGYTF.

This chain uses TRBV28 with TRBJ2-6; perhaps TRBD2 as D (6 bases). Germline CDR1 and CDR2: MDHEN and SYDVKM. The CDR3 spans 15 residues. The V and J ends lost 3 bases and 1 base respectively, with 7 bases between them. CDR3 protein: CASSFGGSGANVLTF. The DNA for the CDR3 is TGTGCCAGCAGTTTCGGGGGATCTGGGGCCAACGTCCTGACTTTC.

This rearrangement joins TRBV11-2 to TRBJ1-2; 10 positions agree with TRBD1. The CDR3 is made up of 16 amino acids. J was trimmed by 1 base and V by 4 bases; bases with no gene match: 6. In germline, CDR1 is SGHAT, CDR2 FQNNGV. The CDR3 loop is CASSSPGQGNNYGYTF. DNA for the CDR3: TGTGCCAGCAGCTCCCCGGGACAGGGGAATAACTATGGCTACACCTTC.

CDR3 bases: TGTGCCAGCAGCGCCTCGGGGGAGAACACTGAAGCTTTCTTT. It is translated as CASSASGENTEAFF. The chain is built from TRBV27 and TRBJ1-1, with a tentative D call TRBD1 (5 bases). CDR1 MNHEY and CDR2 SMNVEV come from the germline V gene (reference sequence). The V and J ends lost 6 bases and 1 base respectively, with 12 bases between them. The CDR3 spans 14 residues.

The gene calls are TRBV3-1 (or the pseudogene TRBV3-2) and TRBJ2-5, with 11 positions matching TRBD2. Germline lookup yields CDR1 LGHDT and CDR2 YNNKEL (reference sequence). The CDR3 is 17 amino acids. V dropped 4 bases and J dropped 8; count of bases not matched to a gene: 15. CDR3 amino acids: CASSPVAGGVQDGTQYF. CDR3 DNA: TGTGCCAGCAGCCCGGTAGCGGGGGGGGTCCAAGATGGAACCCAGTACTTC.

The chain is built from TRBV6-5 and TRBJ1-2; 7 bases match TRBD1. The CDR3 spans 16 residues. V lost 0 bases and J lost 1; bases outside the gene matches: 5. Germline CDR1 and CDR2: MNHEY and SVGAGI. The CDR3 loop is CASSYSAQGINYGYTF. DNA for the CDR3: TGTGCCAGCAGTTACTCGGCACAGGGGATTAACTATGGCTACACCTTC.

The J gene is TRBJ1-1, the V gene TRBV6-5; 7 nucleotides match TRBD1. There are 13 residues in the CDR3. From germline, CDR1 is MNHEY and CDR2 SVGAGI. V lost 7 bases, J lost 3 bases, and 5 bases stayed unmatched. In DNA form, the CDR3 reads TGTGCCAGCACCACGGGACAGTACACTGAAGCTTTCTTT. The encoded protein is CASTTGQYTEAFF.

This clone has only one observation. The genes are TRBV13 and TRBJ2-7, with TRBD1 matching 7 bases. The CDR3 totals 16 residues. Looked up from germline, CDR1 is PRHDT and CDR2 is FYEKMQ (reference sequence). Trimming at V came to 0 bases and at J to 7 bases, leaving 12 bases not matched to a gene. Here the CDR3 reads CASSLGPTGASWEQYF. CDR3 in DNA: TGTGCCAGCAGCTTAGGCCCAACAGGGGCGTCGTGGGAGCAGTACTTC.

This chain connects TRBV4-1 to TRBJ1-6, with TRBD1 matching 7 bases. CDR1 is MGHRA, CDR2 YSYEKL, per germline. The CDR3 length is 17 residues. V lost 0 bases and J lost 4; bases outside the gene matches: 6. CDR3 amino acids: CASSQDQGVFYNSPLHF. CDR3 nucleotide sequence: TGCGCCAGCAGCCAAGACCAGGGGGTTTTTTATAATTCACCCCTCCACTTT.

V is TRBV19 and J is TRBJ2-1, with 11 positions matching TRBD2. CDR1 and CDR2 (germline): LNHDA, SQIVND (reference sequence). This CDR3 has 15 amino acids. The V segment lost 2 bases and the J segment 14 bases; nucleotides outside the gene matches: 11. CDR3 DNA sequence: TGTGCCAGTAGTATATCAGGGACTAGCGGAATGGGGGAGTTCTTC. Its translation is CASSISGTSGMGEFF.

The chain has TRBV2 and TRBJ2-1; 15 positions match TRBD2. The length of the CDR3 is 13 residues. Germline V gene lookup returns CDR1 SNHLY and CDR2 FYNNEI. The ends lost 3 bases at V and 16 bases at J; junction bases unmatched: 4. The CDR3 sequence: CASSEGLAGGKFF. The CDR3 coding sequence is TGTGCCAGCAGTGAGGGACTAGCGGGGGGTAAATTCTTC.

This clone has a handful of counts. The rearrangement uses TRBV9 and TRBJ1-6; 9 nucleotides align to TRBD1. With V trimmed by 0 bases and J by 7 bases, 2 bases remained unmatched. This CDR3 comprises 15 residues. Germline V gene lookup returns CDR1 SGDLS and CDR2 YYNGEE. CDR3 in DNA: TGTGCCAGCAGCGTAGGAGGGACAGGGAATTCACCCCTCCACTTT. Amino acids: CASSVGGTGNSPLHF.

This clone was seen just once. The V and J genes are TRBV5-6 and TRBJ1-2; D is possibly TRBD1 (5 bases). The CDR3 length is 17 residues. Germline V CDR1 and CDR2: SGHDT, YYEEEE. The germline V and J ends were trimmed by 1 base and 7 bases, with 23 bases remaining between them. The DNA of the CDR3 is TGTGCCAGCAGCTTGAAGGGTCGACAGCATCTCTACTCTGGCTACACCTTC. Protein sequence: CASSLKGRQHLYSGYTF.

This clone was found once. The chain has TRBV28 and TRBJ1-1; TRBD1 matches at 10 bases. CDR1 is MDHEN and CDR2 is SYDVKM in the germline V gene. V lost 2 bases, J lost 4 bases, and 4 bases stayed unmatched. This CDR3 comprises 15 residues. CDR3 nucleotide sequence: TGTGCCAGCAGTTTAGGGACAGGGGCCTTCACTGAAGCTTTCTTT. Translated: CASSLGTGAFTEAFF.

V and J are TRBV5-5 and TRBJ2-1; perhaps TRBD2 as D (5 bases). Trimming took 0 bases from V and 1 from J, leaving 8 bases between them. The CDR3 covers 15 residues. CDR1 is SGHKS and CDR2 is YYEKEE in the germline V gene (reference sequence). CDR3: CASSLGGNSYNEQFF. CDR3 nucleotide sequence: TGTGCCAGCAGCTTGGGAGGGAATTCCTACAATGAGCAGTTCTTC.